This T cell receptor beta chain was profiled in a study of technical replicates of blood from a handful of donors. V lost 0 bases to trimming and J lost 4 bases; unmatched junction nucleotides: 7. CDR1 and CDR2 (germline): LNHNV, YYDKDF (reference sequence). The CDR3 is made up of 19 amino acids. The table came from immunoSEQ multiplex PCR; TCRdb's copy has only in-frame clones and leaves some out. This table has about 100,000 clones, around 95% appearing once. Sequencing was performed on T cells isolated from PBMCs. The clonotype was recovered from a human donor in good health. The chain links TRBV15 to TRBJ2-2, with 14 bases that match TRBD2. CDR3 coding DNA: TGTGCCACCAGCAGAGATCTCGGACTAGCGGGAGGTATCACCGGGGAGCTGTTTTTT. Translating gives CATSRDLGLAGGITGELFF.